These 18 T cell receptor beta chains came from one sample sequenced in a study of high-grade serous ovarian cancer treatment subgroups. Repertoires were generated with immunoSEQ multiplex PCR, while TCRdb's copy carries only in-frame clones and drops some. This table holds over a thousand clones, approximately 73% found once. Tumor samples were obtained before definitive surgery or chemotherapy. Sequenced input: tumor tissue. Source of these receptors: a human donor with high-grade serous ovarian cancer.

This chain uses TRBV7-2 with TRBJ1-5; D gene ambiguous. Germline V CDR1 and CDR2: SGHTA, FQGNSA. The CDR3 spans 15 residues. The germline V and J ends were trimmed by 0 bases and 1 base, with 7 bases remaining between them. The CDR3, as DNA: TGTGCCAGCAGCTTAGCTGGGCAGAGCAATCAGCCCCAGCATTTT. Protein product: CASSLAGQSNQPQHF.

The chain combines TRBV27 with TRBJ2-3; 7 bases align to TRBD2. There are 15 residues in the CDR3. Trimming cost V 6 bases and J 2 bases; bases outside gene matches: 8. Per germline, CDR1 MNHEY and CDR2 SMNVEV (reference sequence). CDR3 residues: CASRKPSGDTDTQYF. CDR3 DNA sequence: TGTGCCAGCAGGAAACCTAGCGGAGACACAGATACGCAGTATTTT.

The rearrangement uses TRBV30 and TRBJ1-4; 7 bases agree with TRBD1. This CDR3 is 15 amino acids long. With V trimmed by 3 bases and J by 7 bases, 11 bases remained unmatched. Germline V gene lookup returns CDR1 GTSNPN and CDR2 SVGIG (reference sequence). The CDR3 nucleotides read TGTGCCTGGAGGGGCCTTGACAGGGAGACTGAAAAACTGTTTTTT. Translated: CAWRGLDRETEKLFF.

The V gene is TRBV5-8, the J gene TRBJ1-2, with no clear D. V was cut by 1 base and J by 1 base, with 5 bases left in between. The CDR3 consists of 13 residues. Germline CDR1 SGHTS, CDR2 YDEGEE. The CDR3 bases are TGTGCCAGCAGCTTGCTTAATAACTATGGCTACACCTTC. Residues: CASSLLNNYGYTF.

V usage is TRBV2 and J usage is TRBJ2-3; D is unresolved. This CDR3 has 14 amino acids. V was trimmed by 6 bases and J by 2 bases, leaving 12 bases between them. Germline V CDR1 and CDR2: SNHLY, FYNNEI. Here the CDR3 DNA reads TGTGCCAGCAGACTCTCCCAACCCACAGATACGCAGTATTTT. Translating it yields CASRLSQPTDTQYF.

The chain recombines TRBV7-6 with TRBJ2-5; TRBD2 aligns across 8 bases. The CDR3 has 14 amino acids. Germline CDR1 is SGHVS and CDR2 is FNYEAQ. Trimming at V came to 4 bases and at J to 0 bases, leaving 1 base not matched to a gene. The CDR3 DNA sequence: TGTGCCAGCAGCTCGGGACTAGACCAAGAGACCCAGTACTTC. This encodes CASSSGLDQETQYF.

V is TRBV6-6 and J is TRBJ2-7; 9 bases agree with TRBD1. V lost 2 bases and J lost 3; bases outside the gene matches: 2. The germline V gene has CDR1 MNHNY and CDR2 SVGAGI (reference sequence). The CDR3 totals 14 residues. The CDR3 coding sequence is TGTGCCAGCAGTTACGAGACAGGGGGCTACGAGCAGTACTTC. This translates into CASSYETGGYEQYF.

This clone occurred once. This rearrangement joins TRBV5-6 to TRBJ2-7, with D perhaps matching TRBD1 (6 bases). Germline CDR1 SGHDT, CDR2 YYEEEE. Trimming took 4 bases from V and 1 from J, leaving 12 bases between them. The CDR3 is 14 amino acids. The CDR3 DNA follows: TGTGCCAGCAGCCTGGGACAAGCATCCTACGAGCAGTACTTC. Amino acid sequence: CASSLGQASYEQYF. Combining the CDR3 with reference TRBV5-6 and TRBJ2-7 gives the whole variable domain DAGVTQSPTHLIKTRGQQVTLRCSPKSGHDTVSWYQQALGQGPQFIFQYYEEEERQRGNFPDRFSGHQFPNYSSELNVNALLLGDSALYLCASSLGQASYEQYFGPGTRLTVT.

The chain employs TRBV5-1 and TRBJ2-7; D uncertain. This CDR3 comprises 11 residues. Per germline, CDR1 SGHRS and CDR2 YFSETQ. V was trimmed by 3 bases and J by 7 bases, leaving 8 bases between them. Written as DNA, the CDR3 is TGCGCCAGCAGCTCTAACCTGGAGCAGTACTTC. Translated: CASSSNLEQYF.

This chain uses TRBV6-5 with TRBJ1-5; no firm D call. Trimming left V 0 bases short and J 4 bases short, with 7 bases between. Germline CDR1 MNHEY, CDR2 SVGAGI. The length of the CDR3 is 14 residues. CDR3 in amino acids: CASSYSWTNQPQHF. The CDR3 nucleotides read TGTGCCAGCAGTTACTCTTGGACGAATCAGCCCCAGCATTTT.

The chain joins TRBV5-5 to TRBJ1-4, with D tentatively TRBD1 (5 bases). The CDR3 extends over 15 amino acids. V dropped 0 bases and J dropped 2 bases, with 8 bases sitting between them. Germline loops: CDR1 SGHKS, CDR2 YYEKEE (reference sequence). CDR3 sequence reads: CASSLVQGTNEKLFF. The CDR3 DNA sequence: TGTGCCAGCAGCTTGGTTCAGGGTACTAATGAAAAACTGTTTTTT.

V is TRBV5-1 and J is TRBJ1-6, with TRBD1 matching over 9 bases. The CDR3 has 15 amino acids. The V gene's germline CDR1 is SGHRS and CDR2 YFSETQ. Losses at the gene ends were 2 bases for V and 8 bases for J; bases not matched to a gene: 5. The CDR3 nucleotides are TGCGCCAGCAGCTTATTGACAGGGGGGTATTCACCCCTCCACTTT. Its translation: CASSLLTGGYSPLHF.

This sequence joins TRBV29-1 and TRBJ2-7, with D uncertain. Germline-derived CDR1 and CDR2 are SQVTM and ANQGSEA. This CDR3 contains 14 residues. V was cut by 5 bases and J by 2 bases, with 16 bases left in between. The CDR3 bases are TGCAGCGTTTATCTCCCAGAATCCGCCTACGAGCAGTACTTC. It translates to CSVYLPESAYEQYF.

J is TRBJ2-7 and V is TRBV6-1; 8 nucleotides match TRBD1. Germline V CDR1 and CDR2: MNHNS, SASEGT. The length of the CDR3 is 13 residues. CDR3: CGSVGTGLSEQYF. In DNA form, the CDR3 reads TGTGGTTCGGTCGGGACAGGTCTTTCCGAGCAGTACTTC.

The V call is TRBV23-1, the J call TRBJ1-1; a weak D match, TRBD1 (6 bases). TRBV23-1 is noted as an ORF with a role that remains uncertain. The V and J ends lost 2 bases and 4 bases respectively, with 14 bases between them. CDR3 length equals 15 residues. Written as DNA, the CDR3 is TGCGCCAGCAGTCAAACGCCGGGGGCGGGCACTGAAGCTTTCTTT. This encodes CASSQTPGAGTEAFF.

This clone was picked up a small number of times. This chain joins TRBV5-1 and TRBJ2-2; D perhaps matches TRBD1 (6 bases). The CDR3 sequence is 14 residues long. Germline loops: CDR1 SGHRS, CDR2 YFSETQ. Trimming took off 3 bases at V and 5 bases at J, with 11 bases between the two ends. In DNA, the CDR3 is TGCGCCAGCAGCTCCACGCAGGGGACCGGGGAGCTGTTTTTT. It translates to CASSSTQGTGELFF.

The chain's CDR3 is CASSTRAGYTF. In DNA form, the CDR3 reads TGTGCCAGTAGTACGAGGGCTGGCTACACCTTC. The chain carries TRBV19 and TRBJ1-2; D is unresolved. The CDR3 spans 11 residues. Trimming left V 4 bases short and J 7 bases short, with 7 bases between. Germline V gene sequence: CDR1 LNHDA, CDR2 SQIVND (reference sequence).

V gene TRBV4-3 combines with J gene TRBJ2-7; D remains unclear. The CDR3 spans 16 residues. V dropped 0 bases and J dropped 0 bases, with 12 bases sitting between them. Germline CDR1 LGHNA, CDR2 YSLEER. The CDR3 reads CASSQDRTGSSYEQYF. CDR3 DNA sequence: TGCGCCAGCAGCCAAGATCGGACGGGCAGCTCCTACGAGCAGTACTTC.